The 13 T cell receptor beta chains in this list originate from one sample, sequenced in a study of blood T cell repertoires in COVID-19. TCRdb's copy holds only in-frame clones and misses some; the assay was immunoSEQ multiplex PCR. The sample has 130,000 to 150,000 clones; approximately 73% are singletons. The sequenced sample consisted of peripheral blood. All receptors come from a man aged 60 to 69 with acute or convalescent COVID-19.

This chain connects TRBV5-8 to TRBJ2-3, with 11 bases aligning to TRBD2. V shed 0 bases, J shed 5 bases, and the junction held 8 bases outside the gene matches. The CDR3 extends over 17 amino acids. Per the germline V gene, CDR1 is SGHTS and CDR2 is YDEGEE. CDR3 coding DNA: TGTGCCAGCAGCTTGGCGATAGCGGGAGGGCCAGGAGATACGCAGTATTTT. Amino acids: CASSLAIAGGPGDTQYF.

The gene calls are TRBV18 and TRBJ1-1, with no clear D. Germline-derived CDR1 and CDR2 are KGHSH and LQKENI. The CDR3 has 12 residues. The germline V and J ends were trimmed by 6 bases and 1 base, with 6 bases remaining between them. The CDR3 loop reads CASSRQNTEAFF. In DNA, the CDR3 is TGTGCCAGCTCGCGACAGAACACTGAAGCTTTCTTT.

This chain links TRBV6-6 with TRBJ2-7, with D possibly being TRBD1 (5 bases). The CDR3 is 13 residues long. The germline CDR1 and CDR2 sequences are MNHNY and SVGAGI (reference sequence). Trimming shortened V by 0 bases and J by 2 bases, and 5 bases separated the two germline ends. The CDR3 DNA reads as TGTGCCAGCAGTTACTCCAGGGCCTACGAGCAGTACTTC. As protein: CASSYSRAYEQYF.

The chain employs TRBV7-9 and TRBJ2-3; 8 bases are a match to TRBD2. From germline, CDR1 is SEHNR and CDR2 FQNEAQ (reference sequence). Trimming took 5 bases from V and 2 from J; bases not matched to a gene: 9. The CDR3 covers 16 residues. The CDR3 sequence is CASSRRGGSPTDTQYF. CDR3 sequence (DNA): TGTGCCAGCAGCCGCCGGGGGGGGAGCCCCACAGATACGCAGTATTTT.

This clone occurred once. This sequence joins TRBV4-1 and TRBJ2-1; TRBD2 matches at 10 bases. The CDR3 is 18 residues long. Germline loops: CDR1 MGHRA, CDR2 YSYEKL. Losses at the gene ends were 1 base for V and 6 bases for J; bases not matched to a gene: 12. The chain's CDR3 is CASSQASSGSPAANEQFF. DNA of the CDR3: TGCGCCAGCAGCCAAGCATCTAGCGGGAGTCCAGCCGCCAATGAGCAGTTCTTC.

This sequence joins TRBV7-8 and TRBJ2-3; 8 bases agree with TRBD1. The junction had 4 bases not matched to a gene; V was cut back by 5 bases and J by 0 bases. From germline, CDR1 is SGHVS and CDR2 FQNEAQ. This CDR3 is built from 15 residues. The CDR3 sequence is CASSARQGSTDTQYF. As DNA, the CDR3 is TGTGCCAGCAGCGCTAGACAGGGGAGCACAGATACGCAGTATTTT.

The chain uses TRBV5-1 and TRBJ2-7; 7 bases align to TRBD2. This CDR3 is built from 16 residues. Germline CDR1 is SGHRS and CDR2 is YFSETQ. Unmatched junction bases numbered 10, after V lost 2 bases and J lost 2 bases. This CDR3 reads CASSFSGGEATYEQYF. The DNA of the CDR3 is TGCGCCAGCAGCTTCTCGGGAGGCGAAGCAACCTACGAGCAGTACTTC. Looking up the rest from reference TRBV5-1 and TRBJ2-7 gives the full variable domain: KAGVTQTPRYLIKTRGQQVTLSCSPISGHRSVSWYQQTPGQGLQFLFEYFSETQRNKGNFPGRFSGRQFSNSRSEMNVSTLELGDSALYLCASSFSGGEATYEQYFGPGTRLTVT.

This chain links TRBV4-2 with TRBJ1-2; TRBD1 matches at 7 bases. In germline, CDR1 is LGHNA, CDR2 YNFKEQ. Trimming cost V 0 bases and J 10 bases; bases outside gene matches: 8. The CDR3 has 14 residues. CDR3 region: CASSQDLGQATYTF. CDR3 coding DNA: TGTGCCAGCAGCCAAGATCTAGGACAGGCAACCTACACCTTC.

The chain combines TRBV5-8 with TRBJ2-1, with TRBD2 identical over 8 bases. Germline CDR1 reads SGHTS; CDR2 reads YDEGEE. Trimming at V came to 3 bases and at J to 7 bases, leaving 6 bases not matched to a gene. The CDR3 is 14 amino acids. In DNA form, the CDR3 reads TGTGCCAGCAGCTGGCCGGGGGGGCATAATGAGCAGTTCTTC. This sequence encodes CASSWPGGHNEQFF.

DNA for the CDR3: TGTGCCGACAGGGACGACAATCAGCCCCAGCATTTT. Translated: CADRDDNQPQHF. This chain connects TRBV18 to TRBJ1-5; 7 positions match TRBD1. Germline lookup yields CDR1 KGHSH and CDR2 LQKENI. The CDR3 sequence is 12 residues long. V lost 11 bases to trimming and J lost 3 bases; unmatched junction nucleotides: 4.

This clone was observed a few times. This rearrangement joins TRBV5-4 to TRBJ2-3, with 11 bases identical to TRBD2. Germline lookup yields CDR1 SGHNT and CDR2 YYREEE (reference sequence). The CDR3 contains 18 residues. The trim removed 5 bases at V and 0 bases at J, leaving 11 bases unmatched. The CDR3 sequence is CASRMGLAGGLSTDTQYF. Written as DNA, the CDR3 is TGTGCCAGCAGGATGGGGCTAGCGGGGGGCTTGAGCACAGATACGCAGTATTTT.

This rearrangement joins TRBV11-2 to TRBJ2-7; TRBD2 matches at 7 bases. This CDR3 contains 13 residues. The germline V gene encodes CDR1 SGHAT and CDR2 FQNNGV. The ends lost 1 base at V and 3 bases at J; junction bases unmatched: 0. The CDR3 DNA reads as TGTGCCAGCAGCTTAGGCGGGAGCTACGAGCAGTACTTC. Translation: CASSLGGSYEQYF.

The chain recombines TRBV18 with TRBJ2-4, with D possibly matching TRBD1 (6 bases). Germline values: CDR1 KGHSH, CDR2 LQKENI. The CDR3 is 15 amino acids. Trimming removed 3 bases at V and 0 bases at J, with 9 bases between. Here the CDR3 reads CASSPNRVAKNIQYF. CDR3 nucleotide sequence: TGTGCCAGCTCACCTAACAGGGTAGCCAAAAACATTCAGTACTTC.